This TCR beta chain is from a study of blood T cell repertoires in COVID-19 (dated by TCRdb to about 2020). In the study overall: Samples from collaborators originated in the United States, Italy and Spain and spanned both the acute and convalescent phases of COVID-19. The material from the prospective study consisted of cDNA or gDNA derived from T cells, B-cell-depleted T cells, or PBMCs. The dataset comprised deeply sampled blood TCRbeta repertoires from subjects exposed to, actively infected with, or recovered from COVID-19. The repertoires were made available in a free public database intended to serve as a resource for research on the immune response to SARS-CoV-2. Samples came from the ongoing ImmuneRACE study (first 160 participants) plus 1,254 subjects from 6 global collaborators. A de-identified subject ID, COVID-19 status, age in years and sex were almost always included in the sample metadata. Where available, HLA class I and class II types were taken from metadata supplied by the sample provider and were not determined by assay-based typing.

Summary of the overall study and its limitations: How much clinical and demographic metadata was included differed by source and by participant, and the metadata was provided uncurated.

Note on this clone: What this receptor recognizes is not known. No quality values exist for individual bases; no much larger clone is one base distant.

Samples from volunteer blood donors who had recovered from COVID-19 were contributed by a second Seattle source. Each collaborating institution followed its own protocols to collect whole blood in K2EDTA tubes. For TCRbeta analysis, collaborators shipped samples as frozen whole blood, isolated PBMCs, or DNA extracted from either of those sample types. TCRbeta CDR3 regions were amplified from genomic DNA using the immunoSEQ Assay, a bias-controlled multiplex PCR. The authors' analysis ran thus. The number of nucleated cells in each sample was estimated from the amplification of reference gene primers within the assay. To quantify the absolute abundance of each unique TCRbeta CDR3 rearrangement, sequence reads were collapsed and filtered. For each sample, productive Simpson clonality was calculated as the square root of Simpson's diversity index over productive rearrangements. The table comes from immuneACCESS by way of TCRdb, which keeps in-frame sequences with V and J called. Part of the clones is missing from these tables; in studies checked, under half for an unresolved V gene and the rest for unknown reasons. The V and J calls and clone size were taken over from that table, and D and trimming were inferred from the DNA. Here the sample has roughly 290,000 clones; about 90% occur a single time. The ten largest account for around 7.8% of the sample.

Trimming takes 3 bases from V and 5 bases from J, and the germline ends sit 11 bases apart. CDR3 length: 13 amino acids, cysteine to phenylalanine. The DNA shown is the 39-base CDR3, in frame from base 1. For CDR1 and CDR2, the germline V gene (reference sequence) lists DFQATT and SNEGSKA. The sequenced material came from peripheral blood. The sequence joins TRBV20-1 to TRBJ1-5; perhaps TRBD1 is the D gene, with 5 bases matching. This sequence originates from a woman in her 50s who had recovered from COVID-19. The CDR3 here reads CSASPTGDQPQHF. The sequenced DNA is TGCAGTGCTAGTCCAACAGGAGATCAGCCCCAGCATTTT.